The next 24 T cell receptor beta chains were all read from a single sample in a study of T cells in Graves' hyperthyroidism and ophthalmopathy. Amplification yielded TCR beta CDR3 regions, with RNA transcripts as the source. During a first-round RT-PCR of the TCR CDR3, the HTBI primer set was used. TCRdb re-called the multiplex PCR reads through MiXCR, storing one row per CDR3 protein. This sample carries approximately 600,000 distinct CDR3 sequences, roughly 14% of them seen once, and the ten largest clones take around 4.1%. The specimen was blood. The origin of the receptors is a middle-aged woman with Graves' ophthalmopathy.

There are many counts of this clonotype. V gene TRBV11-3 combines with J gene TRBJ2-7; D remains unclear. V gave up 6 bases and J gave up 1 base, with 10 bases separating them. The CDR3 covers 13 residues. Per the germline V gene, CDR1 is SGHNT and CDR2 is YENEEA. CDR3 sequence: CASRKQQSYEQYF. The CDR3 region has the DNA TGTGCCAGCAGGAAACAGCAATCCTACGAGCAGTACTTC.

CDR3 residues: CATSRDYNQPQHF. DNA of the CDR3: TGTGCCACCAGCAGAGATTATAATCAGCCCCAGCATTTT. The chain carries TRBV15 and TRBJ1-5; D is undetermined. Germline lookup yields CDR1 LNHNV and CDR2 YYDKDF (reference sequence). Trimming shortened V by 0 bases and J by 4 bases, and 4 bases separated the two germline ends. This CDR3 is 13 amino acids long. Filled out from reference TRBV15 and TRBJ1-5, the complete variable domain reads DAMVIQNPRYQVTQFGKPVTLSCSQTLNHNVMYWYQQKSSQAPKLLFHYYDKDFNNEADTPDNFQSRRPNTSFCFLDIRSPGLGDTAMYLCATSRDYNQPQHFGDGTRLSIL.

The sample holds many counts of this clonotype. The V and J genes are TRBV7-8 and TRBJ1-2; D remains ambiguous. CDR1 and CDR2 from the germline V gene are SGHVS and FQNEAQ. Trimming pared 3 bases from V and 0 bases from J, leaving 8 bases between. The CDR3 is made up of 14 amino acids. CDR3 loop: CASSLTGSNYGYTF. CDR3 nucleotides: TGTGCCAGCAGCTTGACGGGGTCTAACTATGGCTACACCTTC.

Many counts were recorded for this clonotype. This chain uses TRBV6-1 with TRBJ2-7, with D perhaps being TRBD1 or TRBD2 (5 bases each). Trimming took off 6 bases at V and 2 bases at J, with 17 bases between the two ends. This CDR3 is 15 amino acids long. From germline, CDR1 is MNHNS and CDR2 SASEGT. CDR3 residues: CASSDGSGQTYEQYF. The DNA of the CDR3 is TGTGCCAGCAGCGACGGGTCGGGGCAAACCTACGAGCAGTACTTC.

This clonotype showed up just a few times. A clone one base away is much larger, so this may be a read error. V and J are TRBV6-5 and TRBJ1-2, with D possibly being TRBD1 (5 bases). Germline CDR1 MNHEY, CDR2 SVGAGI. Deletions cut 0 bases from V and 4 bases from J, with 9 bases between. There are 14 residues in the CDR3. The CDR3: CASSYSIGAYGYTF. The CDR3 nucleotides are TGTGCCAGCAGTTACTCAATTGGGGCCTATGGCTACACCTTC.

This clonotype was counted between two and nine times. Given a much more abundant clone one base away, this may be a read error. The gene calls are TRBV12-3 or TRBV12-4 and TRBJ1-1; D remains ambiguous. The CDR3 is 15 residues long. The CDR3 nucleotides read TGTGCCAGCAGTTTAGCGGGGAGCTCTAACACTGAAGCTTCCTTT. It translates to CASSLAGSSNTEASF.

This clonotype showed up many times. As DNA, the CDR3 is TGTGCCACCCGGACAGGGGGACACACCGGGGAGCTGTTTTTT. The encoded protein is CATRTGGHTGELFF. V usage is TRBV15 and J usage is TRBJ2-2; 10 nucleotides match TRBD1. From germline, CDR1 is LNHNV and CDR2 YYDKDF (reference sequence). CDR3 size: 14 residues. V shed 8 bases and J 3 bases; nucleotides not matched to a gene: 3. Variable domain in full (rest from reference TRBV15 and TRBJ2-2): DAMVIQNPRYQVTQFGKPVTLSCSQTLNHNVMYWYQQKSSQAPKLLFHYYDKDFNNEADTPDNFQSRRPNTSFCFLDIRSPGLGDTAMYLCATRTGGHTGELFFGEGSRLTVL.

This clonotype has a handful of counts. The chain joins TRBV6-5 to TRBJ2-5; TRBD1 is a possible D gene (6 bases). CDR1 and CDR2 (germline): MNHEY, SVGAGI. CDR3 length: 16 residues. V lost 2 bases and J 0 bases, leaving 13 bases between the germline ends. DNA for the CDR3: TGTGCCAGCAGTTACGCCGGGACATCGTACCAAGAGACCCAGTACTTC. This encodes CASSYAGTSYQETQYF.

This clonotype has at least ten counts. V is TRBV12-3 or TRBV12-4 and J is TRBJ2-7; TRBD1 matches at 10 bases. The junction had 5 bases not matched to a gene; V was cut back by 6 bases and J by 3 bases. The CDR3 is 14 amino acids. CDR3 DNA sequence: TGTGCCAGCAGCGGGACAGGGGTACGCTACGAGCAGTACTTC. Translation: CASSGTGVRYEQYF.

This clonotype was recorded at least ten times. This chain links TRBV4-2 with TRBJ1-1; perhaps TRBD1 as D (5 bases). The CDR3 sequence is 12 residues long. The V end lost 3 bases, the J end lost 7 bases, and 9 bases lay between the germline ends. The germline CDR1 and CDR2 sequences are LGHNA and YNFKEQ. This CDR3 reads CASSQTEVEAFF. The CDR3 DNA is TGTGCCAGCAGCCAGACAGAGGTTGAAGCTTTCTTT.

In this sample, this clonotype turned up a few times. J is TRBJ2-1 and V is TRBV6-2 or TRBV6-3; TRBD2 aligns across 7 bases. CDR1 MNHEY and CDR2 SVGEGT come from the germline V gene. This CDR3 has 18 residues. Trimming cost V 2 bases and J 6 bases; bases outside gene matches: 16. The CDR3 region is CASSYLKGRASGTNEQFF. CDR3 nucleotide sequence: TGTGCCAGCAGTTACCTGAAAGGACGGGCTAGCGGAACCAATGAGCAGTTCTTC.

There are many counts of this clonotype. V gene TRBV19 combines with J gene TRBJ2-7; maybe TRBD1 (6 bases). The ends were cut back, 4 bases at V and 3 bases at J, with 13 bases in the middle. CDR1 is LNHDA and CDR2 is SQIVND in the germline V gene (reference sequence). This CDR3 has 14 residues. The CDR3 region is CASSTKAQGYEQYF. CDR3 in DNA: TGTGCCAGTAGTACCAAGGCACAGGGCTACGAGCAGTACTTC.

This clonotype came up many times. This rearrangement joins TRBV20-1 to TRBJ2-7; D gene ambiguous. Trimming stripped 1 base from V and 1 base from J, with 14 bases between. The V gene's germline CDR1 is DFQATT and CDR2 SNEGSKA (reference sequence). The length of the CDR3 is 15 residues. In nucleotides, the CDR3 is TGCAGTGCTAGAGGCTACACAACATTATCCTACGAGCAGTACTTC. Residues: CSARGYTTLSYEQYF.

The sample holds many counts of this clonotype. The chain has TRBV30 and TRBJ2-7, with D perhaps assigned TRBD1 or TRBD2 (5 bases each). There are 13 residues in the CDR3. Germline lookup yields CDR1 GTSNPN and CDR2 SVGIG (reference sequence). V was shortened by 4 bases and J by 7 bases, with 17 bases between the two germline ends. CDR3 amino acids: CAWTMTGPGEQYF. The CDR3 nucleotides read TGTGCCTGGACTATGACGGGACCGGGGGAGCAGTACTTC.

This clonotype showed up many times. The rearrangement links TRBV6-5 to TRBJ2-7, with D hard to call. The CDR3 consists of 14 residues. Germline CDR1 MNHEY, CDR2 SVGAGI. Deletions cut 4 bases from V and 0 bases from J, with 10 bases between. The CDR3 sequence: CASSFDIYSYEQYF. As DNA, the CDR3 is TGTGCCAGCAGTTTCGACATATACTCCTACGAGCAGTACTTC.

This clonotype was detected ten times or more. The genes are TRBV19 and TRBJ2-5; D is perhaps TRBD1 or TRBD2 (5 bases each). The CDR3 is made up of 15 amino acids. Trimming removed 5 bases from V and 5 bases from J, with 18 bases in between. From germline, CDR1 is LNHDA and CDR2 SQIVND (reference sequence). The CDR3: CASSPSGTAVETQYF. CDR3 sequence (DNA): TGTGCCAGTAGTCCCTCCGGGACCGCGGTGGAGACCCAGTACTTC.

The chain joins TRBV5-1 to TRBJ2-5; either TRBD1 or TRBD2 may supply D (5 bases each). V was shortened by 2 bases and J by 3 bases, with 17 bases between the two germline ends. Germline loops: CDR1 SGHRS, CDR2 YFSETQ. This CDR3 is built from 16 residues. This CDR3 is CASSFAKTGTEETQYF. The CDR3 nucleotides read TGCGCCAGCAGCTTCGCCAAGACCGGGACGGAAGAGACCCAGTACTTC.

This clonotype was seen many times. The V call is TRBV20-1, the J call TRBJ1-1; TRBD1 might be the D (5 bases). The CDR3 has 14 residues. V was clipped by 6 bases and J by 5 bases, with 19 bases between them. CDR1 DFQATT and CDR2 SNEGSKA come from the germline V gene (reference sequence). The CDR3 reads CSAILGPRGTEAFF. CDR3 sequence (DNA): TGCAGTGCAATCTTGGGGCCTCGCGGGACTGAAGCTTTCTTT.

Concerning this clonotype itself: This may come from a read error, since a much larger clone is one base off. The V call is TRBV5-5, the J call TRBJ2-6, with D possibly TRBD1 on 5 matching bases. In germline, CDR1 is SGHKS, CDR2 YYEKEE (reference sequence). The CDR3 loop spans 19 amino acids. The CDR3 bases are TGTGCCAGCAGCTTGGGGTTCATGGCAGAGAGCTCTGGGGCCAACGACCTGACTTTC. Amino acid sequence: CASSLGFMAESSGANDLTF.

This clonotype was observed at least ten times. The chain recombines TRBV30 with TRBJ2-5; D is ambiguous. The germline V gene has CDR1 GTSNPN and CDR2 SVGIG (reference sequence). V was cut by 1 base and J by 1 base, with 10 bases left in between. This CDR3 region has 14 residues. CDR3 sequence reads: CAWSALGSQETQYF. Written as DNA, the CDR3 is TGTGCCTGGAGTGCTTTAGGAAGCCAAGAGACCCAGTACTTC.

This clonotype has at least ten counts. This chain links TRBV5-1 with TRBJ1-3, with 11 bases fitting TRBD1. Trimming removed 3 bases from V and 0 bases from J; junction bases left unmatched: 5. The germline CDR1 and CDR2 sequences are SGHRS and YFSETQ. This CDR3 comprises 17 residues. CDR3 nucleotides: TGCGCCAGCAGCTCCCGGACAGGGGGCGGCTCTGGAAACACCATATATTTT. It specifies CASSSRTGGGSGNTIYF.

In its sample, this clonotype was seen many times. CDR3 coding DNA: TGCGCCAGCAGCCGGGGGACGGAACCCGCGTATGGCTACACCTTC. This gives the protein CASSRGTEPAYGYTF. V gene TRBV4-3 combines with J gene TRBJ1-2; possibly TRBD1 for D (5 bases). Germline CDR1 is LGHNA and CDR2 is YSLEER. The CDR3 contains 15 residues. V gave up 4 bases and J gave up 5 bases, with 17 bases separating them.

At least ten counts were recorded for this clonotype. V gene TRBV12-5 combines with J gene TRBJ2-1, with 7 bases lining up with TRBD1. With V trimmed by 6 bases and J by 4 bases, 9 bases remained unmatched. Germline CDR1 is LGHNT and CDR2 is FRNRAP. This CDR3 spans 15 amino acids. CDR3 in DNA: TGTGCTAGTGGCATACAGGGGATAACGTACAATGAGCAGTTCTTC. Translation: CASGIQGITYNEQFF.

This clonotype has a count of ten or more. The chain links TRBV6-2 or TRBV6-3 to TRBJ2-7, with D perhaps TRBD2 (6 bases). This CDR3 has 13 amino acids. Germline CDR1 reads MNHEY; CDR2 reads SVGEGT. Trimming stripped 6 bases from V and 4 bases from J, with 13 bases between. The CDR3 reads CASRSGSPYEQYF. The CDR3 bases are TGTGCCAGCAGGAGCGGGTCCCCTTACGAGCAGTACTTC.